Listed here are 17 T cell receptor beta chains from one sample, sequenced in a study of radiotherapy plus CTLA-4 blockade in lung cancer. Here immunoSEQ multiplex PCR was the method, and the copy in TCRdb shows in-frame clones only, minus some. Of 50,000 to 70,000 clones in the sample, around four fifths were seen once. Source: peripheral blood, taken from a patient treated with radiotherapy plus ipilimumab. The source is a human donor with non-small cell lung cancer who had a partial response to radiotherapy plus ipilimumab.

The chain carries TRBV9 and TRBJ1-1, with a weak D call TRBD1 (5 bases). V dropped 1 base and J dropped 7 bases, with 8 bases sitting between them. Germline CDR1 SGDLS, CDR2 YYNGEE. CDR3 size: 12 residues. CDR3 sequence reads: CASSVHDSEAFF. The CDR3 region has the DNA TGTGCCAGCAGCGTACACGACAGTGAAGCTTTCTTT.

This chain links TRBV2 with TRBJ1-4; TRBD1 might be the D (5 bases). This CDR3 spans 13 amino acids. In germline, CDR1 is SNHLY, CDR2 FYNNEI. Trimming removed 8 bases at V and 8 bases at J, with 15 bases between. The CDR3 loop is CASVRDSGEKLFF. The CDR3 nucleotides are TGTGCCAGCGTCCGGGACTCGGGGGAAAAACTGTTTTTT.

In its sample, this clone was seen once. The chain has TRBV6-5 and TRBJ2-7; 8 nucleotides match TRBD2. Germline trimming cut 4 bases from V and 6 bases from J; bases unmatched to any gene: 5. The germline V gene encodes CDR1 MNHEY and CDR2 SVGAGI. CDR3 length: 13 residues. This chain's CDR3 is CASSSGTRSEQYF. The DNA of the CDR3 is TGTGCCAGCAGTTCCGGGACTAGAAGCGAGCAGTACTTC.

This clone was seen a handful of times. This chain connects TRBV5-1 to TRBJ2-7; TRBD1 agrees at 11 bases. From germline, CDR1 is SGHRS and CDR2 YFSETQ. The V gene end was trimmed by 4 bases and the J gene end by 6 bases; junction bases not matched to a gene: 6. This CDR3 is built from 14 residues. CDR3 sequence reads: CASSRTGTGGEQYF. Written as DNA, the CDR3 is TGCGCCAGCAGCAGAACCGGGACAGGGGGCGAGCAGTACTTC.

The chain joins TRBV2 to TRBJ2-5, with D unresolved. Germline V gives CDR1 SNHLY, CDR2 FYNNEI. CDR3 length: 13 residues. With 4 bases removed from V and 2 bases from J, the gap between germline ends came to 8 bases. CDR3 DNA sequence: TGTGCCAGCAGTGGCCAGTCACAAGAGACCCAGTACTTC. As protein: CASSGQSQETQYF. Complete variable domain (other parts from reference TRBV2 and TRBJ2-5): EPEVTQTPSHQVTQMGQEVILRCVPISNHLYFYWYRQILGQKVEFLVSFYNNEISEKSEIFDDQFSVERPDGSNFTLKIRSTKLEDSAMYFCASSGQSQETQYFGPGTRLLVL.

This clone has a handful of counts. The CDR3 nucleotides are TGTGCCAGTAGTGTCAGGCGGGGGGGCGGATCCCCGTATTTT. Its translation is CASSVRRGGGSPYF. V gene TRBV19 combines with J gene TRBJ2-3, with TRBD2 matching over 9 bases. The CDR3 sequence is 14 residues long. With 5 bases clipped from V and 14 bases from J, the junction kept 14 bases outside the gene matches. Per germline, CDR1 LNHDA and CDR2 SQIVND (reference sequence).

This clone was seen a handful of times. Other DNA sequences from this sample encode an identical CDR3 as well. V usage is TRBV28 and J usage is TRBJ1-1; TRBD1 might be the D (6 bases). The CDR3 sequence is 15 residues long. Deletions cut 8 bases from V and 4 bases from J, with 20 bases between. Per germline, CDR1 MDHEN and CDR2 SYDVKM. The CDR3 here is CASVRGGVGGTEAFF. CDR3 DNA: TGTGCCAGCGTTAGGGGGGGGGTTGGGGGCACTGAAGCTTTCTTT.

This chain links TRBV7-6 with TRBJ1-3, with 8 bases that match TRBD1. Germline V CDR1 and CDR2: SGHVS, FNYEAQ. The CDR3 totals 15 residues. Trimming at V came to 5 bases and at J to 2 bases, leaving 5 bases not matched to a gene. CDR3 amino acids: CASSATTGAGNTIYF. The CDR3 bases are TGTGCCAGCAGCGCCACGACAGGGGCTGGAAACACCATATATTTT.

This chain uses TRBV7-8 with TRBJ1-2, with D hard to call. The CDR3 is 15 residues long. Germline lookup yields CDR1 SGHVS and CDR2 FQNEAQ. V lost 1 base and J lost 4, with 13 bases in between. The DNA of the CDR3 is TGTGCCAGCAGCTTAGTCGGTCAGGCCTTCTATGGCTACACCTTC. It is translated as CASSLVGQAFYGYTF.

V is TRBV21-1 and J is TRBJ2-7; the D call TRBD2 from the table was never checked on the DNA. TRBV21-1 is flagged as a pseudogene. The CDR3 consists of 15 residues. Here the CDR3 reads CASSRKAAFFYEQYF. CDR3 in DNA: TGTGCCAGCAGCAGAAAAGCTGCCTTTTTCTACGAGCAGTACTTC.

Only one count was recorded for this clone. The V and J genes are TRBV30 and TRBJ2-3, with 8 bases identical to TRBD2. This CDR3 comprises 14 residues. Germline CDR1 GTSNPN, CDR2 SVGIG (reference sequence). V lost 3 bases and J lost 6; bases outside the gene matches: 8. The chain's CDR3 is CAWRMSGGRDTQYF. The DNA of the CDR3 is TGTGCCTGGAGGATGAGCGGGGGAAGGGATACGCAGTATTTT.

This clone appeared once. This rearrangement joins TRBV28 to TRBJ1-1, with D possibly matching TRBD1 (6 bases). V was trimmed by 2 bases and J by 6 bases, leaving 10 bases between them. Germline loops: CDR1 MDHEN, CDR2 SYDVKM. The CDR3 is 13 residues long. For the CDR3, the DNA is TGTGCCAGCAGTTTAGCAGGGGAGCCTGAAGCTTTCTTT. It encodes CASSLAGEPEAFF.

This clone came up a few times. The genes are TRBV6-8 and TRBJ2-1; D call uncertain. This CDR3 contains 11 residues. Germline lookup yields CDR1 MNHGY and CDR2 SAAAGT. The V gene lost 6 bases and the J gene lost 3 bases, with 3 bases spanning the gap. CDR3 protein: CASSFYNEQFF. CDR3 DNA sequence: TGTGCCAGCAGCTTCTACAATGAGCAGTTCTTC.

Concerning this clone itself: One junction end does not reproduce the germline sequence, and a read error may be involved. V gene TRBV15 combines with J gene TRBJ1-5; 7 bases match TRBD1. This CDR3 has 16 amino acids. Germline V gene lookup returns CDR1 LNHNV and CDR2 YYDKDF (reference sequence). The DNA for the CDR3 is TGTGCCACCAGCAGAGATGGAGGAGGGGGCAACCAGCCCCAGCATTTT. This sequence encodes CATSRDGGGGNQPQHF.

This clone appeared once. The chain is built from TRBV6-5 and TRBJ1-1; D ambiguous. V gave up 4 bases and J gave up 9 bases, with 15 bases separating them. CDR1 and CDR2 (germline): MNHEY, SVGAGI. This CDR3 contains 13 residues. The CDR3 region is CASSSPTSRQAFF. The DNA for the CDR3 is TGTGCCAGCAGTTCTCCGACATCTCGGCAAGCTTTCTTT.

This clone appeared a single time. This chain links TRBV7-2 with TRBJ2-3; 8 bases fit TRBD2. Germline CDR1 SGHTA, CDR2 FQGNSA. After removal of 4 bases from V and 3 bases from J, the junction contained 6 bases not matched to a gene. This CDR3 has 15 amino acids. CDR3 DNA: TGTGCCAGCAGCTCGGTAGCGGGGTGGACAGATACGCAGTATTTT. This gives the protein CASSSVAGWTDTQYF. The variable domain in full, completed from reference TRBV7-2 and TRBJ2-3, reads GAGVSQSPSNKVTEKGKDVELRCDPISGHTALYWYRQSLGQGLEFLIYFQGNSAPDKSGLPSDRFSAERTGGSVSTLTIQRTQQEDSAVYLCASSSVAGWTDTQYFGPGTRLTVL.

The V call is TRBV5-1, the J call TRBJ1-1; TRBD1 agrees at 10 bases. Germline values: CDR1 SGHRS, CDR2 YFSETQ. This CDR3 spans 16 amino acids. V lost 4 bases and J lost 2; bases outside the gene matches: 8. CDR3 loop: CASSDRDRGLNTEAFF. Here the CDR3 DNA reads TGCGCCAGCAGCGACAGGGACAGGGGCCTCAACACTGAAGCTTTCTTT. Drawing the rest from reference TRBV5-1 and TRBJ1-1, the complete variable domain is KAGVTQTPRYLIKTRGQQVTLSCSPISGHRSVSWYQQTPGQGLQFLFEYFSETQRNKGNFPGRFSGRQFSNSRSEMNVSTLELGDSALYLCASSDRDRGLNTEAFFGQGTRLTVV.